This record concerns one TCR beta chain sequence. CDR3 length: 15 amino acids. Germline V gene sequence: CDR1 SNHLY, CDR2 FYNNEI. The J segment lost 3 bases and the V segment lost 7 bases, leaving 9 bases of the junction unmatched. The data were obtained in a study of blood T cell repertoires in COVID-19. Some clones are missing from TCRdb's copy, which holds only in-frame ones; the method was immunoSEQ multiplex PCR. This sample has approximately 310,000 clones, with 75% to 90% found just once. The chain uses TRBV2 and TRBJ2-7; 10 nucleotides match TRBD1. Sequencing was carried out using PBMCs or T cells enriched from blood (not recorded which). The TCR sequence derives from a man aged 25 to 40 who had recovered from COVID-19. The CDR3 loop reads CASTAGTGVNYEQYF. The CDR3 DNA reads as TGTGCCAGCACCGCCGGGACAGGGGTTAACTACGAGCAGTACTTC.